Below, 21 T cell receptor beta chains from the same sample are listed, as sequenced in a study of blood T cell repertoires in COVID-19. Data came from immunoSEQ multiplex PCR; TCRdb stores just in-frame clones and leaves some out. Seen here are over 250,000 clones, about 89% observed once, and the top ten hold approximately 5.3%. Specimen: PBMCs or T cells enriched from blood (not recorded which). All receptors derive from a woman aged 25-40 years who had recovered from COVID-19.

The J gene is TRBJ1-1, the V gene TRBV4-3; D is possibly TRBD1 (5 bases). The CDR3 has 14 residues. V was pared by 0 bases and J by 10 bases, with 15 bases between. CDR1 and CDR2 from the germline V gene are LGHNA and YSLEER. The CDR3 loop reads CASSQDLHGGGAFF. CDR3 in DNA: TGCGCCAGCAGCCAAGATTTGCACGGGGGAGGAGCTTTCTTT.

The rearrangement links TRBV19 to TRBJ2-3, with TRBD2 as a possible D gene (6 bases). Between the trimmed V and J ends, which lost 4 bases and 4 bases, there was a span of 24 bases. Germline V gene data show CDR1 as LNHDA and CDR2 as SQIVND (reference sequence). This CDR3 is 18 amino acids long. As DNA, the CDR3 is TGTGCCAGTAGTAACACGGGGATCGGGGGATTCCAAGCAGATACGCAGTATTTT. Residues: CASSNTGIGGFQADTQYF.

J is TRBJ1-6 and V is TRBV5-1; a possible D gene is TRBD1 (6 bases). The ends were cut back, 2 bases at V and 6 bases at J, with 12 bases in the middle. This CDR3 region has 15 residues. Looked up from germline, CDR1 is SGHRS and CDR2 is YFSETQ. The CDR3 here is CASSLGGGRNSPLHF. In DNA form, the CDR3 reads TGCGCCAGCAGCTTAGGCGGGGGGCGTAATTCACCCCTCCACTTT. Drawing the rest from reference TRBV5-1 and TRBJ1-6, the complete variable domain is KAGVTQTPRYLIKTRGQQVTLSCSPISGHRSVSWYQQTPGQGLQFLFEYFSETQRNKGNFPGRFSGRQFSNSRSEMNVSTLELGDSALYLCASSLGGGRNSPLHFGNGTRLTVT.

CDR3 sequence: CASSEFLYNEQFF. The CDR3, as DNA: TGTGCCAGCAGTGAATTCCTCTACAATGAGCAGTTCTTC. The V call is TRBV2, the J call TRBJ2-1; no reliable D call. From germline, CDR1 is SNHLY and CDR2 FYNNEI. There are 13 residues in the CDR3. Trimming pared 2 bases from V and 3 bases from J, leaving 5 bases between.

The V call is TRBV27, the J call TRBJ1-6; the D gene is possibly TRBD1 (5 bases). V was shortened by 2 bases and J by 3 bases, with 11 bases between the two germline ends. The CDR3 sequence is 16 residues long. Germline values: CDR1 MNHEY, CDR2 SMNVEV (reference sequence). The CDR3 DNA follows: TGTGCCAGCAGTTTAAAAGGGGAATTCTATAATTCACCCCTCCACTTT. Amino acid sequence: CASSLKGEFYNSPLHF.

CDR3 protein: CAWSLNLEQYF. CDR3 DNA: TGTGCCTGGAGTTTAAATTTAGAGCAGTACTTC. The rearrangement uses TRBV30 and TRBJ2-7; D unclear. Germline-derived CDR1 and CDR2 are GTSNPN and SVGIG (reference sequence). This CDR3 has 11 amino acids. The V end was cut by 2 bases, the J end by 7 bases, with 9 bases between.

The V gene is TRBV10-3, the J gene TRBJ1-2, with 7 nucleotides matching TRBD1. This CDR3 contains 17 residues. The germline gives CDR1 ENHRY, CDR2 SYGVKD. V lost 3 bases and J lost 7; bases outside the gene matches: 17. CDR3 sequence: CAISDLGQANAGGGYTF. DNA of the CDR3: TGTGCCATCAGTGATCTCGGACAGGCCAACGCGGGGGGTGGCTACACCTTC.

V and J are TRBV10-1 and TRBJ2-7, with unresolved D. Trimming cost V 2 bases and J 6 bases, with 14 bases left between them. Germline V lookup: CDR1 WNHNN, CDR2 SYGVQD (reference sequence). The CDR3 loop spans 14 amino acids. DNA of the CDR3: TGCGCCAGCAGTGAGCAGATAGCTGACGGCGAGCAGTACTTC. Protein product: CASSEQIADGEQYF.

The chain recombines TRBV9 with TRBJ2-5; tentatively, D is TRBD2 (6 bases). V gave up 2 bases and J gave up 5 bases, with 10 bases separating them. CDR1 is SGDLS and CDR2 is YYNGEE in the germline V gene. This CDR3 has 13 residues. DNA of the CDR3: TGTGCCAGCAGCGTGGCTAGCGCCGAGACCCAGTACTTC. As protein: CASSVASAETQYF.

The J gene is TRBJ2-1, the V gene TRBV9, with D unclear. This CDR3 is 13 amino acids long. CDR1 and CDR2 from the germline V gene are SGDLS and YYNGEE. Trimming removed 0 bases from V and 10 bases from J, with 11 bases in between. For the CDR3, the DNA is TGTGCCAGCAGCGTAGCTACGTCCGCAGAGCAGTTCTTC. Protein: CASSVATSAEQFF.

The chain uses TRBV7-9 and TRBJ2-5; 11 bases are a match to TRBD2. The CDR3 spans 17 residues. CDR1 is SEHNR, CDR2 FQNEAQ, per germline (reference sequence). Losses at the gene ends were 5 bases for V and 7 bases for J; bases not matched to a gene: 15. CDR3 in amino acids: CASSPKTSGDPVGTQYF. The CDR3 DNA reads TGTGCCAGCAGCCCAAAGACTAGCGGGGACCCAGTGGGGACCCAGTACTTC.

The V and J genes are TRBV7-9 and TRBJ1-4; 11 bases are shared with TRBD1. Losses at the gene ends were 3 bases for V and 7 bases for J; bases not matched to a gene: 7. Germline assignment: CDR1 SEHNR and CDR2 FQNEAQ (reference sequence). CDR3 length equals 16 residues. CDR3 bases: TGTGCCAGCAGCTTGGGTGGACAGGGGGCCGTTGAAAAACTGTTTTTT. As protein: CASSLGGQGAVEKLFF.

The chain joins TRBV5-4 to TRBJ1-1; no definite D call. CDR3 length: 14 residues. Germline CDR1 and CDR2: SGHNT and YYREEE (reference sequence). The V and J ends lost 0 bases and 1 base respectively, with 7 bases between them. The CDR3 spells CASSLESGNTEAFF. CDR3 nucleotide sequence: TGTGCCAGCAGCTTGGAGAGCGGGAACACTGAAGCTTTCTTT.

The chain joins TRBV5-4 to TRBJ1-1; the match to TRBD1 covers 7 bases. The CDR3 extends over 13 amino acids. Germline loops: CDR1 SGHNT, CDR2 YYREEE (reference sequence). The trim removed 6 bases at V and 1 base at J, leaving 3 bases unmatched. The CDR3 DNA is TGTGCCAGCAACCGACAGGGGAACACTGAAGCTTTCTTT. It is translated as CASNRQGNTEAFF.

This clone was seen a few times. This chain joins TRBV2 and TRBJ2-1, with 8 nucleotides matching TRBD2. V was pared by 1 base and J by 5 bases, with 7 bases of the junction left unmatched. Germline V gene data show CDR1 as SNHLY and CDR2 as FYNNEI. The CDR3 is 16 residues long. CDR3 in amino acids: CASSEGRGGLDNEQFF. The CDR3 bases are TGTGCCAGCAGTGAAGGACGGGGGGGCCTAGACAATGAGCAGTTCTTC.

CDR3 sequence reads: CASSHSGGTEAFF. The CDR3 nucleotides are TGTGCCAGCAGCCATTCCGGGGGGACTGAAGCTTTCTTT. The V and J genes are TRBV14 and TRBJ1-1, with D perhaps TRBD1 (5 bases). V was cut by 3 bases and J by 5 bases, with 10 bases left in between. Per the germline V gene, CDR1 is SGHDN and CDR2 is FVKESK. This CDR3 spans 13 amino acids.

This chain joins TRBV6-8 and TRBJ2-2; 12 positions agree with TRBD2. This CDR3 comprises 18 residues. CDR1 MNHGY and CDR2 SAAAGT come from the germline V gene. V shed 3 bases and J 0 bases; nucleotides not matched to a gene: 5. CDR3 residues: CASSYRLAGGTNTGELFF. The CDR3, as DNA: TGTGCCAGCAGTTATAGGCTAGCGGGGGGGACGAACACCGGGGAGCTGTTTTTT.

J is TRBJ2-7 and V is TRBV5-1; D perhaps matches TRBD1 (8 bases). The CDR3 runs 15 residues. CDR1 is SGHRS, CDR2 YFSETQ, per germline. Between the trimmed V and J ends, which lost 4 bases and 3 bases, there was a span of 17 bases. The CDR3 DNA sequence: TGCGCCAGCAGCCAGCGGGACAGGTCTTTCTACGAGCAGTACTTC. Its protein is CASSQRDRSFYEQYF. Full variable domain (rest looked up from reference TRBV5-1 and TRBJ2-7): KAGVTQTPRYLIKTRGQQVTLSCSPISGHRSVSWYQQTPGQGLQFLFEYFSETQRNKGNFPGRFSGRQFSNSRSEMNVSTLELGDSALYLCASSQRDRSFYEQYFGPGTRLTVT.

The chain has TRBV10-3 and TRBJ2-7; 9 nucleotides align to TRBD1. CDR1 and CDR2 (germline): ENHRY, SYGVKD. J gave up 5 bases and V 11 bases, and 13 bases lay outside the gene matches. The CDR3 length is 14 residues. This CDR3 is CAVRPSYRGHEQYF. DNA of the CDR3: TGTGCCGTTCGCCCGTCTTACAGGGGGCACGAGCAGTACTTC.

A remark on this clone: The missing conserved phenylalanine or tryptophan at the end of this CDR3 makes a read error likely. Because the CDR3's place on the DNA is in doubt, the DNA is left out and the CDR3 is given as listed by TCRdb. The CDR3 region is CASSKPGGYL. V usage is TRBV23-1 and J usage is TRBJ1-1. TRBV23-1 is identified as an open reading frame with a role that is uncertain. A total of 10 residues make up the CDR3, ends included.

The rearrangement joins TRBV6-2 or TRBV6-3 to TRBJ2-5; 9 bases are a match to TRBD2. The CDR3 loop spans 18 amino acids. Looked up from germline, CDR1 is MNHEY and CDR2 is SVGEGT. Losses at the gene ends were 2 bases for V and 2 bases for J; bases not matched to a gene: 12. The CDR3 region is CASSYRVMLAGVQETQYF. Written as DNA, the CDR3 is TGTGCCAGCAGTTACAGGGTCATGTTAGCGGGGGTTCAAGAGACCCAGTACTTC.